Below are 12 T cell receptor beta chains sequenced from a single sample in a study of Tregs in tolerant kidney transplant recipients. Clones were read by immunoSEQ multiplex PCR, and TCRdb kept only the in-frame ones, dropping some. Seen here are around 230,000 clones, around 81% observed once, and the top ten hold around 0.6%. The sequenced material came from CD4+ T cells from blood. These receptors were obtained from a human donor in good health.

To note about this clone: Other DNA sequences within the sample encode an identical CDR3. The rearrangement links TRBV18 to TRBJ1-5, with 9 nucleotides matching TRBD1. In germline, CDR1 is KGHSH, CDR2 LQKENI. The CDR3 is 14 residues long. V lost 3 bases, J lost 6 bases, and 3 bases stayed unmatched. The CDR3, as DNA: TGTGCCAGCTCACCGGGACAGGGTAGTCAGCCCCAGCATTTT. This codes for CASSPGQGSQPQHF.

Comment on this clone: The same CDR3 is also encoded by other DNA sequences in this sample. This chain connects TRBV15 to TRBJ2-7; 9 bases are shared with TRBD2. Trimming cost V 1 base and J 6 bases; bases outside gene matches: 16. The germline CDR1 and CDR2 sequences are LNHNV and YYDKDF (reference sequence). There are 18 residues in the CDR3. CDR3 residues: CATSRGGGERGERREQYF. The CDR3 DNA reads TGTGCCACCAGCAGAGGGGGAGGAGAGCGGGGGGAACGACGCGAGCAGTACTTC.

The V call is TRBV5-4, the J call TRBJ2-2, with D tentatively TRBD1 (5 bases). V dropped 5 bases and J dropped 2 bases, with 10 bases sitting between them. The CDR3 is 14 amino acids. CDR1 and CDR2 from the germline V gene are SGHNT and YYREEE (reference sequence). CDR3 nucleotides: TGTGCCAGCAGGACAGATCTTAACACCGGGGAGCTGTTTTTT. It yields the protein CASRTDLNTGELFF.

The rearrangement links TRBV2 to TRBJ2-2; 7 bases are shared with TRBD2. Unmatched junction bases numbered 7, after V lost 3 bases and J lost 3 bases. The CDR3 is 16 residues long. Germline loops: CDR1 SNHLY, CDR2 FYNNEI. The CDR3 reads CASSERPAGYTGELFF. CDR3 bases: TGTGCCAGCAGTGAGCGTCCAGCGGGGTACACCGGGGAGCTGTTTTTT.

V gene TRBV14 combines with J gene TRBJ2-3; D call uncertain. V gave up 2 bases and J gave up 8 bases, with 8 bases separating them. CDR3 length: 12 amino acids. Germline-derived CDR1 and CDR2 are SGHDN and FVKESK. In nucleotides, the CDR3 is TGTGCCAGCAGCCAATCGATGGTTACGCAGTATTTT. Translated: CASSQSMVTQYF.

This sequence joins TRBV5-4 and TRBJ2-3, with a tentative D call TRBD2 (5 bases). The CDR3 contains 14 residues. The germline V and J ends were trimmed by 2 bases and 2 bases, with 9 bases remaining between them. Per germline, CDR1 SGHNT and CDR2 YYREEE (reference sequence). The CDR3 sequence is CASSLAAYTDTQYF. CDR3 in DNA: TGTGCCAGCAGCTTAGCGGCCTACACAGATACGCAGTATTTT.

The chain combines TRBV6-5 with TRBJ2-7; D might be TRBD1 (5 bases). The length of the CDR3 is 13 residues. Trimming pared 4 bases from V and 2 bases from J, leaving 9 bases between. Per the germline V gene, CDR1 is MNHEY and CDR2 is SVGAGI. CDR3 in amino acids: CASSSETAYEQYF. The CDR3 bases are TGTGCCAGCAGTTCCGAGACAGCCTACGAGCAGTACTTC.

This chain uses TRBV19 with TRBJ1-2; the D gene is possibly TRBD1 (6 bases). V was trimmed by 6 bases and J by 1 base, leaving 12 bases between them. Germline V lookup: CDR1 LNHDA, CDR2 SQIVND (reference sequence). There are 14 residues in the CDR3. As DNA, the CDR3 is TGTGCCAGTAGACACCTGGACAGTAACTATGGCTACACCTTC. Protein sequence: CASRHLDSNYGYTF.

The V gene is TRBV19, the J gene TRBJ2-7; maybe TRBD2 (5 bases). Between the trimmed V and J ends, which lost 4 bases and 9 bases, there was a span of 10 bases. The CDR3 runs 11 residues. Germline CDR1 is LNHDA and CDR2 is SQIVND (reference sequence). CDR3 loop: CASSNGAGQYF. Here the CDR3 DNA reads TGTGCCAGTAGTAACGGTGCGGGGCAGTACTTC.

This clone was counted once. For the CDR3, the DNA is TGTGCCAGCACCGGAGGGGTAATGTGGGAGCAGTACTTC. This sequence encodes CASTGGVMWEQYF. The chain has TRBV2 and TRBJ2-7; TRBD2 is a possible D gene (6 bases). V shed 7 bases and J shed 7 bases, with 17 bases lying between them. Germline loops: CDR1 SNHLY, CDR2 FYNNEI. The CDR3 consists of 13 residues.

The chain couples TRBV30 to TRBJ1-5, with D perhaps TRBD1 (6 bases). This CDR3 has 14 residues. Germline V CDR1 and CDR2: GTSNPN, SVGIG (reference sequence). V lost 2 bases and J lost 7, with 15 bases in between. The CDR3 DNA sequence: TGTGCCTGGAGTTCCGGACAGAGCAGACAGCCCCAGCATTTT. This sequence encodes CAWSSGQSRQPQHF. The full variable domain, its missing parts supplied by reference TRBV30 and TRBJ1-5, is SQTIHQWPATLVQPVGSPLSLECTVEGTSNPNLYWYRQAAGRGLQLLFYSVGIGQISSEVPQNLSASRPQDRQFILSSKKLLLSDSGFYLCAWSSGQSRQPQHFGDGTRLSIL.

The chain combines TRBV5-1 with TRBJ2-3; possibly TRBD1 for D (5 bases). The CDR3 has 14 amino acids. V lost 4 bases to trimming and J lost 1 base, with 10 bases between them. Per the germline V gene, CDR1 is SGHRS and CDR2 is YFSETQ. The CDR3 loop reads CASSRQGGTDTQYF. For the CDR3, the DNA is TGCGCCAGCAGCCGCCAAGGGGGCACAGATACGCAGTATTTT.